This TCR beta chain is from a study of human thymus T cells. Findings of the study overall: Thymic and blood repertoires seemed to show skewed V and J gene use. Related reports documented highly overlapping thymic repertoires among unrelated individuals.

The V end lost 6 bases, the J end lost 0 bases, and 23 bases lay between the germline ends. The CDR3 extends over 18 amino acids. CDR1 is LGHNA and CDR2 is YSLEER in the germline V gene. Only in-frame clones appear in the TCRdb table, and some are missing; sequencing was by immunoSEQ multiplex PCR. The profile shows about 120,000 clones, 90% to 95% of them singletons. This clone was observed a single time. Its antigen is unknown. Thymus specimens were resections from corrective heart surgery. Having surgery to correct congenital heart defects, healthy Finnish infants acted as the donors. The rearrangement links TRBV4-3 to TRBJ1-1; D is possibly TRBD1 (6 bases). The TCR sequence derives from a boy less than two years old with a congenital heart defect but otherwise immunologically healthy. The source material was thymus tissue. CDR3 DNA sequence: TGCGCCAGCAGTCCATTGAGACGGGCACAGGGATTGAACACTGAAGCTTTCTTT. Protein sequence: CASSPLRRAQGLNTEAFF.